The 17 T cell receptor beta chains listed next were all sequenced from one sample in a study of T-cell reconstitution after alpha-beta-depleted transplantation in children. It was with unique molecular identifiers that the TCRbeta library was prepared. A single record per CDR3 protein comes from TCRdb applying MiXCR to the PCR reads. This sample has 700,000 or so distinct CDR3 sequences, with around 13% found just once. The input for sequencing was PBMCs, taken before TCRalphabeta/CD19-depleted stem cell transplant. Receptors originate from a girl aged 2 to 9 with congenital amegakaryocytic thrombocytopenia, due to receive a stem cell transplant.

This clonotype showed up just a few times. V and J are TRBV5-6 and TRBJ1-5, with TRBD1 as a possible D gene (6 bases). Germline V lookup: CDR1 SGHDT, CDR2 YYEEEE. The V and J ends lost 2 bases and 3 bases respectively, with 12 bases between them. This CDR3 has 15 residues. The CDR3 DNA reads TGTGCCAGCAGCTTCACGGGGGGGCTCAATCAGCCCCAGCATTTT. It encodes CASSFTGGLNQPQHF.

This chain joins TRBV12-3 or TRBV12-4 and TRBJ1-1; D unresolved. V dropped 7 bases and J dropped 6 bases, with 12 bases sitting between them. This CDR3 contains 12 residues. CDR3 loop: CASTPSGAEAFF. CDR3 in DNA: TGTGCCAGCACCCCAAGCGGGGCTGAAGCTTTCTTT.

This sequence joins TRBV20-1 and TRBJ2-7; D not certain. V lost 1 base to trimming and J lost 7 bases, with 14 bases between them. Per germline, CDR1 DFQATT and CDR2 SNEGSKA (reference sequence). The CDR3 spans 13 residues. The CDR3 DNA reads TGCAGTGCTAGAGCTACCCAACCGAGTGAGCAGTACTTC. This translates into CSARATQPSEQYF.

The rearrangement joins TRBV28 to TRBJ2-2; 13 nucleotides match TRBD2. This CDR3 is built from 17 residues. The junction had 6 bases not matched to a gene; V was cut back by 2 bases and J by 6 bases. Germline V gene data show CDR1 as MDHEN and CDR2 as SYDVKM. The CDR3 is CASSLGGLAGVPGELFF. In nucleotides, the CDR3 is TGTGCCAGCAGTTTAGGTGGACTAGCGGGAGTGCCCGGGGAGCTGTTTTTT.

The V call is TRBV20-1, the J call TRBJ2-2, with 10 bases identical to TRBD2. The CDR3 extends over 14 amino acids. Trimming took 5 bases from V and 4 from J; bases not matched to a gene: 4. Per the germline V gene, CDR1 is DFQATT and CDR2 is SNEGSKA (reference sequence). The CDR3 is CSAPLAGVTGELFF. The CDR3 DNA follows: TGCAGTGCTCCCCTAGCGGGAGTCACCGGGGAGCTGTTTTTT.

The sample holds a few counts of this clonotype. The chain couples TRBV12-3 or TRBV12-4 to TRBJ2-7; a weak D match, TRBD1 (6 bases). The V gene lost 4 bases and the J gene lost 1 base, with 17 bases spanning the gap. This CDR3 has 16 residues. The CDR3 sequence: CASSSGTREGSYEQYF. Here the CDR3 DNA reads TGTGCCAGCAGTTCGGGGACAAGGGAAGGGTCCTACGAGCAGTACTTC.

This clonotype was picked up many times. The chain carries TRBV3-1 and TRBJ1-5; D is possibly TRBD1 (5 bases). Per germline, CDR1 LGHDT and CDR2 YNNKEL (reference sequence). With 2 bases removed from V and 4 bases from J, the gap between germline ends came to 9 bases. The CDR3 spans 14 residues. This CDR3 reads CASSQRGENQPQHF. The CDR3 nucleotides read TGTGCCAGCAGCCAAAGAGGGGAAAATCAGCCCCAGCATTTT.

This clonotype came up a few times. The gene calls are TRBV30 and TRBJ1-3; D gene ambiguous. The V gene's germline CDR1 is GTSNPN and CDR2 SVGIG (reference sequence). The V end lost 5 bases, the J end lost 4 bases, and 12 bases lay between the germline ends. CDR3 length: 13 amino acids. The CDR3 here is CAWLPGYGNTIYF. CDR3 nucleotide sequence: TGTGCCTGGCTCCCAGGTTACGGAAACACCATATATTTT. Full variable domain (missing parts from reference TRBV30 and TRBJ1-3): SQTIHQWPATLVQPVGSPLSLECTVEGTSNPNLYWYRQAAGRGLQLLFYSVGIGQISSEVPQNLSASRPQDRQFILSSKKLLLSDSGFYLCAWLPGYGNTIYFGEGSWLTVV.

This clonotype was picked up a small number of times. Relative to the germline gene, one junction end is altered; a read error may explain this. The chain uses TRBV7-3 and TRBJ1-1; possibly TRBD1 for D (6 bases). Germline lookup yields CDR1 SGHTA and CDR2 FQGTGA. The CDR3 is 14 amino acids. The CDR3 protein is CASNLKGDNTEAFF. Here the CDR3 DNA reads TGTGCCAGCAACTTAAAGGGGGACAACACTGAAGCTTTCTTT.

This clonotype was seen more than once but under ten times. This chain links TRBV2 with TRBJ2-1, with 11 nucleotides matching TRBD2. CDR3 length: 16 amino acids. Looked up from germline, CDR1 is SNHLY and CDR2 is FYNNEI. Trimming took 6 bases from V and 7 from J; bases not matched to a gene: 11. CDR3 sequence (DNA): TGTGCCAGCAGCACCGCCAGGTCTAGCGGGAGGAATGAGCAGTTCTTC. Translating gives CASSTARSSGRNEQFF.

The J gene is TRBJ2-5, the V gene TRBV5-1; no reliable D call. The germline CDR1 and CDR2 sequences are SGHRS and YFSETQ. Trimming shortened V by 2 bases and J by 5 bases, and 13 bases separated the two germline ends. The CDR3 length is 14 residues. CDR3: CASSLSFWDETQYF. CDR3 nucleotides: TGCGCCAGCAGCTTAAGCTTTTGGGATGAGACCCAGTACTTC.

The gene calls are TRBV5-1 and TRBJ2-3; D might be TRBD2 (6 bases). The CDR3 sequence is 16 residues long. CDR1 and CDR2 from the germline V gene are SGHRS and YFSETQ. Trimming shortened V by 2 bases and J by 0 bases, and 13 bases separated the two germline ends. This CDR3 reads CASSFGTSTSTDTQYF. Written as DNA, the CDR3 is TGCGCCAGCAGCTTCGGGACTTCCACTAGCACAGATACGCAGTATTTT.

CDR3 in amino acids: CASSLARAGTEAFF. Written as DNA, the CDR3 is TGCGCCAGCAGCTTGGCCAGGGCGGGAACTGAAGCTTTCTTT. J is TRBJ1-1 and V is TRBV5-1; perhaps TRBD1 as D (5 bases). Trimming took off 0 bases at V and 5 bases at J, with 11 bases between the two ends. This CDR3 is built from 14 residues. Germline CDR1 SGHRS, CDR2 YFSETQ.

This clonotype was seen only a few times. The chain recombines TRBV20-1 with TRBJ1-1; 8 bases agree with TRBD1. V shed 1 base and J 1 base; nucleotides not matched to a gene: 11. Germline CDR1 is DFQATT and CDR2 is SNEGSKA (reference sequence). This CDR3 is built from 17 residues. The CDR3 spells CSARVDREDTENTEAFF. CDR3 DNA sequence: TGCAGTGCTAGAGTGGACAGGGAGGACACCGAGAACACTGAAGCTTTCTTT.

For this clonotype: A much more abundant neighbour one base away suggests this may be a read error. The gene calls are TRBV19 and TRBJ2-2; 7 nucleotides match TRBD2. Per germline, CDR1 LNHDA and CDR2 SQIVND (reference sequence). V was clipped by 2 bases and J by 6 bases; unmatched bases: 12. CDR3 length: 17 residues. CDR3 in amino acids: CASSILATSMSPGELFF. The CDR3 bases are TGTGCCAGTAGTATATTAGCGACTAGCATGAGTCCCGGGGAGCTGTTTTTT.

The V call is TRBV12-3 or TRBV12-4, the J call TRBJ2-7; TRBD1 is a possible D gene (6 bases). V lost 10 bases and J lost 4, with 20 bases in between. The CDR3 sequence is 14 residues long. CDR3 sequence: CATTQLGAGYEQYF. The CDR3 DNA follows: TGTGCCACCACCCAGCTGGGGGCCGGATACGAGCAGTACTTC.

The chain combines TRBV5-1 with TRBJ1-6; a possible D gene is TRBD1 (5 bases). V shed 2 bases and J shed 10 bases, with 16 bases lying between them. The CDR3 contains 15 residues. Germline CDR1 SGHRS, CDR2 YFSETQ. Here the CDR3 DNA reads TGCGCCAGCAGCTTACTGGGGCTTGATGGCTCACCCCTCCACTTT. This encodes CASSLLGLDGSPLHF. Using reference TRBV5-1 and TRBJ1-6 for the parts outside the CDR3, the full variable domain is KAGVTQTPRYLIKTRGQQVTLSCSPISGHRSVSWYQQTPGQGLQFLFEYFSETQRNKGNFPGRFSGRQFSNSRSEMNVSTLELGDSALYLCASSLLGLDGSPLHFGNGTRLTVT.